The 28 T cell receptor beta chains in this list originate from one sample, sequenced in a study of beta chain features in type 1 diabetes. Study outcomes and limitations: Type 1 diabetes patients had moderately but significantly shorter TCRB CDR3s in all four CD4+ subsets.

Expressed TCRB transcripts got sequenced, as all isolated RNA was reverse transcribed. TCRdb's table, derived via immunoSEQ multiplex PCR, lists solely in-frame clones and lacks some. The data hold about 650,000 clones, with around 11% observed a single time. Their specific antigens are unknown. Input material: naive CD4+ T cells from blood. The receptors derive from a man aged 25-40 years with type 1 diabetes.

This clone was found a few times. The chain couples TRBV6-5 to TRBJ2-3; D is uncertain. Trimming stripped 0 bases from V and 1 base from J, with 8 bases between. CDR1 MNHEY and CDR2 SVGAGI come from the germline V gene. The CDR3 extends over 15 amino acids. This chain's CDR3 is CASSYSKYGTDTQYF. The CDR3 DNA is TGTGCCAGCAGTTACTCGAAGTACGGCACAGATACGCAGTATTTT.

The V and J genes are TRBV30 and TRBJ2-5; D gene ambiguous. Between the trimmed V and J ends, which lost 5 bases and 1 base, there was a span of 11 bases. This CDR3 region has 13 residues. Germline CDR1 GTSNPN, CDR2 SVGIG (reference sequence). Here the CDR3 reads CAWETTVQETQYF. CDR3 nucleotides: TGTGCCTGGGAGACGACCGTCCAAGAGACCCAGTACTTC.

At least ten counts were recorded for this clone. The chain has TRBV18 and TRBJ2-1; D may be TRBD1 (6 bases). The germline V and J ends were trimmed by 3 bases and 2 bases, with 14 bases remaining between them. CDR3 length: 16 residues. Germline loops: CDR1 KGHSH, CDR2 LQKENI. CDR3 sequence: CASSPSPGQTYNEQFF. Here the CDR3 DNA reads TGTGCCAGCTCACCCAGCCCGGGACAAACCTACAATGAGCAGTTCTTC.

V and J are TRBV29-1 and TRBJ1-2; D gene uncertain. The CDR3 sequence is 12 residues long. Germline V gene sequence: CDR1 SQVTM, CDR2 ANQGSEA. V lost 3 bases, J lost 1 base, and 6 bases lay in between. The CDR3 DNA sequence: TGCAGCGTTGATCACAATAACTATGGCTACACCTTC. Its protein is CSVDHNNYGYTF.

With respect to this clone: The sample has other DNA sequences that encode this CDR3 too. The CDR3 coding sequence is TGTGCCAGCAGCCTGGACAGCAATGAGCAGTTCTTC. This codes for CASSLDSNEQFF. V gene TRBV5-4 combines with J gene TRBJ2-1, with D perhaps TRBD1 (6 bases). V was clipped by 4 bases and J by 6 bases, with 8 bases between them. CDR1 is SGHNT and CDR2 is YYREEE in the germline V gene (reference sequence). This CDR3 spans 12 amino acids.

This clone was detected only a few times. The CDR3 reads CASSPWTEYGYTF. Written as DNA, the CDR3 is TGTGCCAGCAGCCCGTGGACGGAATATGGCTACACCTTC. The chain links TRBV7-2 to TRBJ1-2; D remains ambiguous. CDR1 is SGHTA and CDR2 is FQGNSA in the germline V gene. Deletions cut 5 bases from V and 5 bases from J, with 12 bases between. CDR3 size: 13 residues.

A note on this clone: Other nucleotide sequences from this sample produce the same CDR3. The CDR3 reads CASSLPPGQAYEQYF. The CDR3 DNA follows: TGTGCCAGCAGCCTTCCTCCGGGACAGGCCTACGAGCAGTACTTC. This chain joins TRBV6-6 and TRBJ2-7; 8 positions agree with TRBD1. The length of the CDR3 is 15 residues. Trimming removed 6 bases from V and 2 bases from J; junction bases left unmatched: 9. The germline gives CDR1 MNHNY, CDR2 SVGAGI (reference sequence).

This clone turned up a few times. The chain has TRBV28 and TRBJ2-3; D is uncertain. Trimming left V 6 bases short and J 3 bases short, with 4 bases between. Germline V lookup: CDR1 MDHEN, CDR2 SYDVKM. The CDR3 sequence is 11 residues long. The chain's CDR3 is CASSRTDTQYF. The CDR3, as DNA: TGTGCCAGCAGCCGGACAGATACGCAGTATTTT.

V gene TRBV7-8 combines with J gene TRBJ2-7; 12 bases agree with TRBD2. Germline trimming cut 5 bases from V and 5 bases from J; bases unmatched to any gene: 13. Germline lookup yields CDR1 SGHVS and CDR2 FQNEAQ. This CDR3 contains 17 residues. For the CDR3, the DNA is TGTGCCAGCAGCCTCCGACTAGCGGGGGCCCAATACCACGAGCAGTACTTC. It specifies CASSLRLAGAQYHEQYF.

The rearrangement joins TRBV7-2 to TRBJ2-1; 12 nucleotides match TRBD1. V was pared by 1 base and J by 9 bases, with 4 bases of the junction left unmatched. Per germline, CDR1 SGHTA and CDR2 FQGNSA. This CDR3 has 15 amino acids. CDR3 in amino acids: CASSLGGTGGAEQFF. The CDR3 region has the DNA TGTGCCAGCAGCTTAGGCGGGACAGGGGGCGCTGAGCAGTTCTTC. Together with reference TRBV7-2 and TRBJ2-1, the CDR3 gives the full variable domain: GAGVSQSPSNKVTEKGKDVELRCDPISGHTALYWYRQSLGQGLEFLIYFQGNSAPDKSGLPSDRFSAERTGGSVSTLTIQRTQQEDSAVYLCASSLGGTGGAEQFFGPGTRLTVL.

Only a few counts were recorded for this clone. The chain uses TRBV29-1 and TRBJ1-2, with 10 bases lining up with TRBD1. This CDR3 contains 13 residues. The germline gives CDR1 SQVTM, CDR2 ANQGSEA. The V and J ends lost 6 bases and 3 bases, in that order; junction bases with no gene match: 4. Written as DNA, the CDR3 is TGCAGCGTCAGGACAGGGGGATACTATGGCTACACCTTC. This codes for CSVRTGGYYGYTF.

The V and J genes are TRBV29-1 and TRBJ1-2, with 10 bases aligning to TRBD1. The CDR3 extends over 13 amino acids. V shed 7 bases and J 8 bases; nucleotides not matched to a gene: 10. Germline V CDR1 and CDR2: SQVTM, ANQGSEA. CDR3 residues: CSASTGGARGYTF. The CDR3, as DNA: TGCAGCGCATCGACAGGGGGCGCCAGGGGCTACACCTTC.

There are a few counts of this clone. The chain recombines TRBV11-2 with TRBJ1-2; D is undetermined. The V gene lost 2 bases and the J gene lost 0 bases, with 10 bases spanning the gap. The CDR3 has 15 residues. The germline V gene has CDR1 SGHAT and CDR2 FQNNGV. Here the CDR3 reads CASSLTGPTNYGYTF. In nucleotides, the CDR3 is TGTGCCAGCAGCTTAACTGGACCAACTAACTATGGCTACACCTTC. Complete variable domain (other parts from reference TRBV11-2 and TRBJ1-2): EAGVAQSPRYKIIEKRQSVAFWCNPISGHATLYWYQQILGQGPKLLIQFQNNGVVDDSQLPKDRFSAERLKGVDSTLKIQPAKLEDSAVYLCASSLTGPTNYGYTFGSGTRLTVV.

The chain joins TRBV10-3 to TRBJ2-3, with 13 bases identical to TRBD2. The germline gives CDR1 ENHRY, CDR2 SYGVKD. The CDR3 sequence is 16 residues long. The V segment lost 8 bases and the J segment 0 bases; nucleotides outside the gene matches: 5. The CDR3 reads CAIRTSGGVSTDTQYF. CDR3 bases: TGTGCCATCCGGACTAGCGGGGGAGTAAGCACAGATACGCAGTATTTT.

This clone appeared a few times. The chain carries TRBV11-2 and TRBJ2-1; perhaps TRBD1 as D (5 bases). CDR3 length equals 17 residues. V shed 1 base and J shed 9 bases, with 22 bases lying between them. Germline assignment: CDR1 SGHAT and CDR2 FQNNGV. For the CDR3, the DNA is TGTGCCAGCAGCTTAGTAGGTCAGGGTCAGGGTGCATTTGAGCAGTTCTTC. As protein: CASSLVGQGQGAFEQFF.

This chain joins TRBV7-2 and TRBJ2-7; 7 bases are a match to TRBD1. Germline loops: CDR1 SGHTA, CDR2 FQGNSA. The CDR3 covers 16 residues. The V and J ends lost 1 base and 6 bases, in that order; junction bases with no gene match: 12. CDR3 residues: CASSLVSGQATTEQYF. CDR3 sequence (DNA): TGTGCCAGCAGCTTAGTATCAGGACAGGCTACGACCGAGCAGTACTTC.

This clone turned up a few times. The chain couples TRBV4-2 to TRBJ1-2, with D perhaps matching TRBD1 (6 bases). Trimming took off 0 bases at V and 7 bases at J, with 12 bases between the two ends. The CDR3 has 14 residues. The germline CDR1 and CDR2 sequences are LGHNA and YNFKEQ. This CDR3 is CASSQDGGLAGYTF. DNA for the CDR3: TGTGCCAGCAGCCAAGATGGGGGCTTAGCTGGCTACACCTTC.

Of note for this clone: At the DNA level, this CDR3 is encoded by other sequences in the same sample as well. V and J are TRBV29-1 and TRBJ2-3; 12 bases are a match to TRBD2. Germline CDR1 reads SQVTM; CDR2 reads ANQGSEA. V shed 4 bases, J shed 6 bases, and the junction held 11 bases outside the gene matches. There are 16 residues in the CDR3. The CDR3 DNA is TGCAGCGTTGCGCGCTCTAGCGGGGGGGCCCAGGATACGCAGTATTTT. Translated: CSVARSSGGAQDTQYF.

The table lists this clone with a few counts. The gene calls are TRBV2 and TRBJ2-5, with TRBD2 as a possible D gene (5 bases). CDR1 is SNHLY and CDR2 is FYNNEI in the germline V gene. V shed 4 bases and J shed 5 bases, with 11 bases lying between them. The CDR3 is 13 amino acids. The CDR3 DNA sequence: TGTGCCAGCAGTGGGGAATCGGGGGAGACCCAGTACTTC. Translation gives CASSGESGETQYF.

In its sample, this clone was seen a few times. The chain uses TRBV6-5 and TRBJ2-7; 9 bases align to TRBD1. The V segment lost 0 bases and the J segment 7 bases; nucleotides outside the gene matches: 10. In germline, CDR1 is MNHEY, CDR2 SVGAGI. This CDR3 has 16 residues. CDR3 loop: CASSYSGTGLWYEQYF. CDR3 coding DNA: TGTGCCAGCAGTTACTCTGGGACAGGGCTTTGGTATGAGCAGTACTTC.

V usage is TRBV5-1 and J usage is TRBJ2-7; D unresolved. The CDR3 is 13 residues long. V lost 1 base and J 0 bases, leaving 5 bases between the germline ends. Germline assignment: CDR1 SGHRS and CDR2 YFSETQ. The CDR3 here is CASSLHRSYEQYF. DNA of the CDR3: TGCGCCAGCAGCTTGCATCGCTCCTACGAGCAGTACTTC.

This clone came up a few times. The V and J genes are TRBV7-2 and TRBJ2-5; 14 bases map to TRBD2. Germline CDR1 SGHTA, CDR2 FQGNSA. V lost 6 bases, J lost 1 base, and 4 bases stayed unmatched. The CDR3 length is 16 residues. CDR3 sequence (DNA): TGTGCCAGCAGGGGGACTAGCGGGAGATTCCAAGAGACCCAGTACTTC. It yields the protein CASRGTSGRFQETQYF.

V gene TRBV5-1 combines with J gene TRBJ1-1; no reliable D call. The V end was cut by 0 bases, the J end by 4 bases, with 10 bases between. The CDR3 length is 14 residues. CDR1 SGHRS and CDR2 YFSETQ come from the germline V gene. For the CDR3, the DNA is TGCGCCAGCAGCTTGGACAGTTCGATCACTGAAGCTTTCTTT. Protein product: CASSLDSSITEAFF.

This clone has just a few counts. The CDR3 is CASSSGQSYEQYF. The CDR3 DNA reads TGTGCCAGCAGCTCCGGACAGTCCTACGAGCAGTACTTC. V usage is TRBV6-6 and J usage is TRBJ2-7, with a tentative D call TRBD1 (6 bases). Trimming cost V 6 bases and J 1 base, with 10 bases left between them. The germline V gene encodes CDR1 MNHNY and CDR2 SVGAGI (reference sequence). The CDR3 runs 13 residues.

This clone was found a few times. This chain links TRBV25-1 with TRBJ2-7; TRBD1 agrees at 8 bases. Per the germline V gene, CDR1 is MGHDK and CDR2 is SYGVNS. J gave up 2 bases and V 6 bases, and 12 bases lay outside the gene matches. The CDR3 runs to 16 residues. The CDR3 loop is CASSQIPGTGPYEQYF. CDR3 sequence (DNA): TGTGCCAGCAGCCAAATACCCGGGACAGGTCCCTACGAGCAGTACTTC.

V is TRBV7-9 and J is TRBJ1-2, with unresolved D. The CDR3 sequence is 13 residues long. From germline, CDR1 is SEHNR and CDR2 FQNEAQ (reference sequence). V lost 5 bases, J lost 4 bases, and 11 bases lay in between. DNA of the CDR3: TGTGCCAGCAGCCGGGCTGGGTTCTATGGCTACACCTTC. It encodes CASSRAGFYGYTF.

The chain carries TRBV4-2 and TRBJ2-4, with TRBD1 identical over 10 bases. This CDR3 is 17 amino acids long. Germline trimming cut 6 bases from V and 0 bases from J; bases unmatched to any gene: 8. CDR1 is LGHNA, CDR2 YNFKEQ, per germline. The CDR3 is CASSRNDRGLAKNIQYF. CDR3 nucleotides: TGTGCCAGCAGTCGAAATGACAGGGGGCTAGCCAAAAACATTCAGTACTTC.

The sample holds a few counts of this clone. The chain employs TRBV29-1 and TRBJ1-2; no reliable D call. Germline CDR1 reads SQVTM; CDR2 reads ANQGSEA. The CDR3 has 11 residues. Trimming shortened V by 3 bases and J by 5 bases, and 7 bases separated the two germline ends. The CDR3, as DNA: TGCAGCGTTGACCCACAATATGGCTACACCTTC. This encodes CSVDPQYGYTF.